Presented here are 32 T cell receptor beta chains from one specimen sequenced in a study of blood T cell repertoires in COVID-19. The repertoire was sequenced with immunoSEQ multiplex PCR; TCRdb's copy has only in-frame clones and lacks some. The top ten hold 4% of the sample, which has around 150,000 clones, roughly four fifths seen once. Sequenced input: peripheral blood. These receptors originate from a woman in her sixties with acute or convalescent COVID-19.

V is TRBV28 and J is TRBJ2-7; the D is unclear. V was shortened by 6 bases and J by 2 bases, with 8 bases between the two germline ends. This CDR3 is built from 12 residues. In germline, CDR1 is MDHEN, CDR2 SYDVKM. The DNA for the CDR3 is TGTGCCAGCAGGGCCACAGCCTACGAGCAGTACTTC. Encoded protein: CASRATAYEQYF.

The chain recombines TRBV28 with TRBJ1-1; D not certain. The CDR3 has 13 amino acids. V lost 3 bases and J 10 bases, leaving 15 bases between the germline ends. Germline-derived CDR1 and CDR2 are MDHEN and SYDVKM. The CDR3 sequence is CASSFVTGRAAFF. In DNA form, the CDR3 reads TGTGCCAGCAGTTTTGTTACGGGTCGTGCAGCTTTCTTT.

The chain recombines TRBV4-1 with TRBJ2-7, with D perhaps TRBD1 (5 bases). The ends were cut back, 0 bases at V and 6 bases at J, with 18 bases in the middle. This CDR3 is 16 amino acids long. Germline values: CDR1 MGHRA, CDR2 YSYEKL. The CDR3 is CASSQEIGATVREQYF. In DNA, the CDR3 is TGCGCCAGCAGCCAAGAGATTGGGGCTACAGTACGCGAGCAGTACTTC.

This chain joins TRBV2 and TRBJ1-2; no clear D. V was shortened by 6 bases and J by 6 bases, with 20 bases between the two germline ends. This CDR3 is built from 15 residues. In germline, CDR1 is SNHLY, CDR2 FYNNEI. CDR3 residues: CASSPFNSAMDGYTF. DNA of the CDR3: TGTGCCAGCAGCCCATTTAACAGTGCTATGGATGGCTACACCTTC.

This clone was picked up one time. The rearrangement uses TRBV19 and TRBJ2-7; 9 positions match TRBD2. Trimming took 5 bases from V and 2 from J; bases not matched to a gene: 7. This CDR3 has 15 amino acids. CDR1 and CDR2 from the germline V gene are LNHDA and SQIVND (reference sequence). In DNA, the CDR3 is TGTGCCAGTAGTCCAATAGCGGGAGACCCCTACGAGCAGTACTTC. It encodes CASSPIAGDPYEQYF. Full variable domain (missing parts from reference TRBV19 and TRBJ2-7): DGGITQSPKYLFRKEGQNVTLSCEQNLNHDAMYWYRQDPGQGLRLIYYSQIVNDFQKGDIAEGYSVSREKKESFPLTVTSAQKNPTAFYLCASSPIAGDPYEQYFGPGTRLTVT.

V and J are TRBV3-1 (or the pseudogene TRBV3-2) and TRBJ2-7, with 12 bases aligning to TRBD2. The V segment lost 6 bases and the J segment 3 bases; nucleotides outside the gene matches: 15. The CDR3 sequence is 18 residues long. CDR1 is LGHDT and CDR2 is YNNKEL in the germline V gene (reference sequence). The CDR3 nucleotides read TGTGCCAGCAGGAAACTCGAACCTAGCGGGGGGGACTACTACGAGCAGTACTTC. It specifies CASRKLEPSGGDYYEQYF.

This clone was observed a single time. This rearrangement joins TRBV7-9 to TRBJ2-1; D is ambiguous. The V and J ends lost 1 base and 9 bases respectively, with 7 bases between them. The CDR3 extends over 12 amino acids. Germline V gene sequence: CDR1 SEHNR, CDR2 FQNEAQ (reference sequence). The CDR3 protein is CASSLDFSEQFF. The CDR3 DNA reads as TGTGCCAGCAGCTTAGATTTCTCTGAGCAGTTCTTC.

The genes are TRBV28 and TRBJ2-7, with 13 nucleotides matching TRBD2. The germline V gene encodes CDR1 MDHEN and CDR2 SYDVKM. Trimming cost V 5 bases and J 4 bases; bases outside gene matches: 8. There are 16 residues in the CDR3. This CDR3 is CASSTRTSGSWYEQYF. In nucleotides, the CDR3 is TGTGCCAGCAGTACCCGGACTAGCGGGAGTTGGTACGAGCAGTACTTC.

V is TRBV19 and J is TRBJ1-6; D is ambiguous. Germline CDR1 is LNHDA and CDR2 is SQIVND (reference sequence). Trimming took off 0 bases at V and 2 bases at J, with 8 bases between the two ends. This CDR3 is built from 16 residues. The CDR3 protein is CASSIDYGAYNSPLHF. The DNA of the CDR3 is TGTGCCAGTAGTATAGACTACGGTGCCTATAATTCACCCCTCCACTTT.

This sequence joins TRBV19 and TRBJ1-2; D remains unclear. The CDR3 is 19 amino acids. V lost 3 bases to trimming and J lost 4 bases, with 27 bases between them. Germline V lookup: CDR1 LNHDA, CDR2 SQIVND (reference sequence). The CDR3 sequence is CASSILGYWASGTFYGYTF. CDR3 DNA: TGTGCCAGTAGTATCCTAGGATATTGGGCGAGCGGTACTTTCTATGGCTACACCTTC.

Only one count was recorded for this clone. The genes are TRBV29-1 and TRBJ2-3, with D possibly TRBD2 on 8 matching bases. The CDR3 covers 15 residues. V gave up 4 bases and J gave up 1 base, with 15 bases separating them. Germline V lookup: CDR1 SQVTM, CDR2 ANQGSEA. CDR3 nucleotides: TGCAGCGTTGGATTAGCGGGACAGCGCACAGATACGCAGTATTTT. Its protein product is CSVGLAGQRTDTQYF.

The CDR3 DNA reads TGTGCCAGCAGTGACCAGGGTATATACCAAGAGACCCAGTACTTC. Translation gives CASSDQGIYQETQYF. The chain uses TRBV2 and TRBJ2-5; D is perhaps TRBD1 (5 bases). V was cut by 3 bases and J by 0 bases, with 11 bases left in between. CDR1 is SNHLY and CDR2 is FYNNEI in the germline V gene. This CDR3 is 15 amino acids long.

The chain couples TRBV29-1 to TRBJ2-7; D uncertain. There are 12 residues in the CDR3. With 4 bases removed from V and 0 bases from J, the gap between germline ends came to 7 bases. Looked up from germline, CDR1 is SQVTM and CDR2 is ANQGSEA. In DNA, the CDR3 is TGCAGCGTTGCTAGTAGCTCCTACGAGCAGTACTTC. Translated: CSVASSSYEQYF.

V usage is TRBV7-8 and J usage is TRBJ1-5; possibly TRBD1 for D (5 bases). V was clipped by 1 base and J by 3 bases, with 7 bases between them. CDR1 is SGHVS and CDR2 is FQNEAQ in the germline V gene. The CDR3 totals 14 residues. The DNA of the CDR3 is TGTGCCAGCAGCTTAGTCAGGGACAATCAGCCCCAGCATTTT. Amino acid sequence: CASSLVRDNQPQHF. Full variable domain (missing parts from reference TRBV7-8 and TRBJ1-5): GAGVSQSPRYKVAKRGQDVALRCDPISGHVSLFWYQQALGQGPEFLTYFQNEAQLDKSGLPSDRFFAERPEGSVSTLKIQRTQQEDSAVYLCASSLVRDNQPQHFGDGTRLSIL.

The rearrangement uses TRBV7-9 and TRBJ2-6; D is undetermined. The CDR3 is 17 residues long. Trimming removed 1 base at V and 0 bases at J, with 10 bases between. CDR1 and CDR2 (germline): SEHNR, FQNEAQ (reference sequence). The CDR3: CASSLGELPSGANVLTF. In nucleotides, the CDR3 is TGTGCCAGCAGCTTAGGAGAACTGCCCTCTGGGGCCAACGTCCTGACTTTC.

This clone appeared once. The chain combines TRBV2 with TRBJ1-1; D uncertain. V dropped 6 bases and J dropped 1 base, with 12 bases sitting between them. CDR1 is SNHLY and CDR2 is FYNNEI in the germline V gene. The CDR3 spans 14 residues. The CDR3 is CASRKREGNTEAFF. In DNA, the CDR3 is TGTGCCAGCAGGAAGAGGGAGGGGAACACTGAAGCTTTCTTT. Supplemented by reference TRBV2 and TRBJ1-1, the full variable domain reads EPEVTQTPSHQVTQMGQEVILRCVPISNHLYFYWYRQILGQKVEFLVSFYNNEISEKSEIFDDQFSVERPDGSNFTLKIRSTKLEDSAMYFCASRKREGNTEAFFGQGTRLTVV.

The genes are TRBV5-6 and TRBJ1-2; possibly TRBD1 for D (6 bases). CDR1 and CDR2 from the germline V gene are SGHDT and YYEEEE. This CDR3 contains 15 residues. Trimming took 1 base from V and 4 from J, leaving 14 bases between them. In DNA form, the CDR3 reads TGTGCCAGCAGCTTGAGGTACAGGGTGGCCTATGGCTACACCTTC. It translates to CASSLRYRVAYGYTF.

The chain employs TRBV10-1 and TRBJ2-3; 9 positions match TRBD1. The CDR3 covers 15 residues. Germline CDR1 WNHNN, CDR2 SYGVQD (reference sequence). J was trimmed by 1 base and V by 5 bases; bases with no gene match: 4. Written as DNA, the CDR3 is TGCGCCAGCAGTTGGGGACAGGGTCGCACAGATACGCAGTATTTT. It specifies CASSWGQGRTDTQYF.

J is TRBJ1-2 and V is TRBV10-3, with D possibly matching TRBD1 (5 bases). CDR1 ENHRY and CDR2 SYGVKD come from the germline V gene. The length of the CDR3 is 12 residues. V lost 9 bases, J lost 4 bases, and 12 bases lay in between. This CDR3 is CAIGQGSYGYTF. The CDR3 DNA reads TGTGCCATTGGGCAGGGTAGCTATGGCTACACCTTC.

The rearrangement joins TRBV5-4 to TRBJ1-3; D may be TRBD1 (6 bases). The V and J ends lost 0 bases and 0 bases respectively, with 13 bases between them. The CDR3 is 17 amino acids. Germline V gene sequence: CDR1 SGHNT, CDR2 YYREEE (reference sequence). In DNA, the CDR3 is TGTGCCAGCAGCTTGGATCGGGGGGCAAGCTCTGGAAACACCATATATTTT. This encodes CASSLDRGASSGNTIYF. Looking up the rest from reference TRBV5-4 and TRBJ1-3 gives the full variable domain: ETGVTQSPTHLIKTRGQQVTLRCSSQSGHNTVSWYQQALGQGPQFIFQYYREEENGRGNFPPRFSGLQFPNYSSELNVNALELDDSALYLCASSLDRGASSGNTIYFGEGSWLTVV.

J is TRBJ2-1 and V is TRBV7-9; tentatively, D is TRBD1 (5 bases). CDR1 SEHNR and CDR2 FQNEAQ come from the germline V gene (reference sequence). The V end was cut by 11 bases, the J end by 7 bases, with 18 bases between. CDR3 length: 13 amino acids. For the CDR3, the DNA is TGTGCCGTTGGCAGGGCAATGTCAAATGAGCAGTTCTTC. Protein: CAVGRAMSNEQFF.

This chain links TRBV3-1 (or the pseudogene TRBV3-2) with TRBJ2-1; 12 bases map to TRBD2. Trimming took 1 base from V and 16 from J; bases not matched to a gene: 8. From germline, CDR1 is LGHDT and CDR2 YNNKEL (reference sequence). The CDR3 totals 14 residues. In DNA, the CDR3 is TGTGCCAGCAGCCAAGGGACTAGCGGGATAATTGGATTCTTC. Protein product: CASSQGTSGIIGFF.

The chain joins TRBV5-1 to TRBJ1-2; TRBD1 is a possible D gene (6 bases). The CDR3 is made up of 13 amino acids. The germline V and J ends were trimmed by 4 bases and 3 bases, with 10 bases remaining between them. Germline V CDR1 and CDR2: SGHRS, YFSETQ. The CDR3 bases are TGCGCCAGCAGCGTCCGGACAGACTATGGCTACACCTTC. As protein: CASSVRTDYGYTF.

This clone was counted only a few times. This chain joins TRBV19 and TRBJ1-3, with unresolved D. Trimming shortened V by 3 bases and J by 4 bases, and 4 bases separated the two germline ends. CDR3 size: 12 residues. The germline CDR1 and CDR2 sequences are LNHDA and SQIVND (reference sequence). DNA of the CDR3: TGTGCCAGTAGTATCTACGGAAACACCATATATTTT. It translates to CASSIYGNTIYF.

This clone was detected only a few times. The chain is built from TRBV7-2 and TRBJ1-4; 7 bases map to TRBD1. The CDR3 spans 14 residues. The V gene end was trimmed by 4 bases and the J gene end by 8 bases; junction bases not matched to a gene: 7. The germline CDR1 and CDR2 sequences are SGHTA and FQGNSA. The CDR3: CASSSQGVGEKLFF. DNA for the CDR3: TGTGCCAGCAGCTCCCAGGGGGTGGGGGAAAAACTGTTTTTT. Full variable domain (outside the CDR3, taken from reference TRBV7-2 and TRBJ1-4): GAGVSQSPSNKVTEKGKDVELRCDPISGHTALYWYRQSLGQGLEFLIYFQGNSAPDKSGLPSDRFSAERTGGSVSTLTIQRTQQEDSAVYLCASSSQGVGEKLFFGSGTQLSVL.

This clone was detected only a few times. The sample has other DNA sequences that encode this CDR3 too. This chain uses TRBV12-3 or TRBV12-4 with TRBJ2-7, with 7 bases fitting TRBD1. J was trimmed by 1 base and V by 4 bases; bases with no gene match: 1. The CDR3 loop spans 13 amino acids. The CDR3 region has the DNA TGTGCCAGCAGTTGGACAGGTTCCTACGAGCAGTACTTC. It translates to CASSWTGSYEQYF.

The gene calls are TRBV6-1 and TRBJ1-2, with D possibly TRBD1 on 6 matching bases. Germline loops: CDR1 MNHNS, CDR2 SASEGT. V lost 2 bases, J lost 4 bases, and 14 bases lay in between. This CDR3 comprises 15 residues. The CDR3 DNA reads TGTGCCAGCAGTGAAACGCCAGGGGCCCCCTATGGCTACACCTTC. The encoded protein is CASSETPGAPYGYTF.

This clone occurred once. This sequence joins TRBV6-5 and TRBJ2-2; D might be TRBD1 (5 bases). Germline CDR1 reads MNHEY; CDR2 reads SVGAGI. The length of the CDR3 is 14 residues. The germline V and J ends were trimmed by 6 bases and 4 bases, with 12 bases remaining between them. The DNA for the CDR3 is TGTGCCAGCAGACCGACAGTAAGCACCGGGGAGCTGTTTTTT. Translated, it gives CASRPTVSTGELFF.

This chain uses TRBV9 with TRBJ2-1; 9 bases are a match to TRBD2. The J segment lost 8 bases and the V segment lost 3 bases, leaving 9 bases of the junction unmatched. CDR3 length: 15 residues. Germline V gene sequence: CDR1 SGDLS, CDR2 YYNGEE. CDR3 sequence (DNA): TGTGCCAGCAGCGGCGCGGCGGGAGGGTGGTATGAGCAGTTCTTC. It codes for CASSGAAGGWYEQFF. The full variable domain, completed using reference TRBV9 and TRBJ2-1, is DSGVTQTPKHLITATGQRVTLRCSPRSGDLSVYWYQQSLDQGLQFLIQYYNGEERAKGNILERFSAQQFPDLHSELNLSSLELGDSALYFCASSGAAGGWYEQFFGPGTRLTVL.

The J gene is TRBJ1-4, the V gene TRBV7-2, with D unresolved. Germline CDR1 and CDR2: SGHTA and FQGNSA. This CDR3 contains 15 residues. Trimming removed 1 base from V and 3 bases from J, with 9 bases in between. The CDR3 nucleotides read TGTGCCAGCAGCTTAGGCGGGATTTCTAATGAAAAACTGTTTTTT. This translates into CASSLGGISNEKLFF.

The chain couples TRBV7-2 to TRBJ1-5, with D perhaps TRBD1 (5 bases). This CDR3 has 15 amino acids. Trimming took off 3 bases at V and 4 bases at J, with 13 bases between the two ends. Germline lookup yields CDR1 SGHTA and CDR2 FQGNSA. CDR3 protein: CASSFGGTANQPQHF. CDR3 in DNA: TGTGCCAGCAGCTTTGGGGGGACGGCGAATCAGCCCCAGCATTTT.

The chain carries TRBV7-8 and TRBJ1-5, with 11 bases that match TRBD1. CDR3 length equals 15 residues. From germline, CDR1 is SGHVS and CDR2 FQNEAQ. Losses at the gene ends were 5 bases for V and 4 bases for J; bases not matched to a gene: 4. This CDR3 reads CASSTGTGGNQPQHF. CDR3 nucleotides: TGTGCCAGCAGCACGGGGACAGGGGGAAATCAGCCCCAGCATTTT. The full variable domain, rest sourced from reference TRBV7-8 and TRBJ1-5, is GAGVSQSPRYKVAKRGQDVALRCDPISGHVSLFWYQQALGQGPEFLTYFQNEAQLDKSGLPSDRFFAERPEGSVSTLKIQRTQQEDSAVYLCASSTGTGGNQPQHFGDGTRLSIL.